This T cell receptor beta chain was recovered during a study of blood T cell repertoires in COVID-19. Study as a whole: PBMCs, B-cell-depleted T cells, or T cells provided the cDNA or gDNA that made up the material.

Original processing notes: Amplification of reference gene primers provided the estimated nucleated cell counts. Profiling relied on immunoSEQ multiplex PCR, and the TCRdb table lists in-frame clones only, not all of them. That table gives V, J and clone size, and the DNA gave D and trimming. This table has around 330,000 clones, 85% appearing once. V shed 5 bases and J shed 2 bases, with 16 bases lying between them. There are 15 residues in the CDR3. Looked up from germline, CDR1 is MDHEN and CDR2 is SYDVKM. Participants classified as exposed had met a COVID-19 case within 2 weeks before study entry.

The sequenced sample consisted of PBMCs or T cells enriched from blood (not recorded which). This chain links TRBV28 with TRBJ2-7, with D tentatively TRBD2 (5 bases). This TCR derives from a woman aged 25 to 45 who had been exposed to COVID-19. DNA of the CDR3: TGTGCCAGCAGTCCCCCGAGGACTGGGACCTACGAGCAGTACTTC. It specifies CASSPPRTGTYEQYF.